These T cell receptor beta chains were read from a single sample in a study of T cells in Graves' hyperthyroidism and ophthalmopathy. TCRdb reanalysed the multiplex PCR reads using MiXCR and keeps one entry per CDR3 protein. The table includes roughly 250,000 distinct CDR3 sequences, roughly 22% detected once. Sequencing was performed on blood. These receptors were collected from a man in his thirties or forties with Graves' ophthalmopathy. Each CDR3 is given with its conserved first and last residue. The order of the fields is V gene, J gene, clone size, D gene, CDR3 length, CDR3 DNA, CDR3 protein. A D gene is named only where the DNA matches it firmly. Expanded clones are given a class, and other clones once, few, many or no size at all.

>TRBV5-1|TRBJ2-3|many|TRBD2|17
TGCGCCAGCAGCTTGGATCTAGCGGGAGGTAGCACAGATACGCAGTATTTT
CASSLDLAGGSTDTQYF
>TRBV29-1|TRBJ2-1|many|NA|12
TGCAGCGTTGATTACGGGGGCAATGAGCAGTTCTTC
CSVDYGGNEQFF
>TRBV29-1|TRBJ2-3|few|NA|16
TGCAGCGTTGAAGATCGAGGAGGGAAGTGGACAGATACGCAGTATTTT
CSVEDRGGKWTDTQYF
>TRBV12-3/TRBV12-4|TRBJ2-3|NA|NA|16
TGTGCCAGCAGTTTATCCGTGGAGGCCCGCACAGATACGCAGTATTTT
CASSLSVEARTDTQYF
>TRBV20-1|TRBJ2-4|few|TRBD2|16
TGCAGTGCTAGTAACCCGCGGGAGGCCACGAAAAACATTCAGTACTTC
CSASNPREATKNIQYF
>TRBV24-1|TRBJ2-1|NA|TRBD1|18
TGTGCCACCGGGTCAGGGGGCTACACCCAGAGCTCCTACAATGAGCAGTTCTTC
CATGSGGYTQSSYNEQFF
>TRBV14|TRBJ2-1|many|TRBD2|15
TGTGCCAGCAGCCAAGCTAGCGGGAGGCCGAATGAGCAGTTCTTC
CASSQASGRPNEQFF
>TRBV10-3|TRBJ2-7|NA|TRBD1|13
TGTGCCATCAGTGGCAGGGGGCGCGACGAGCAGTACTTC
CAISGRGRDEQYF
>TRBV7-8|TRBJ2-3|many|NA|16
TGTGCCAGCAGCTTCGGATTTGCGAGTAGCACAGATACGCAGTATTTT
CASSFGFASSTDTQYF
>TRBV20-1|TRBJ2-3|many|TRBD2|15
TGCAGTGCTCTTCCGGGACTAGGGGGCACAGATACGCAGTATTTT
CSALPGLGGTDTQYF
>TRBV12-5|TRBJ1-2|NA|NA|12
TGTGCTAGTGGTTTTACTAACTATGGCTACACCTTC
CASGFTNYGYTF
>TRBV11-3|TRBJ1-1|many|NA|16
TGTGCCAGCAACCCGTCCTGGACCCAAGGTGGCACTGAAGCTTTCTTT
CASNPSWTQGGTEAFF
>TRBV15|TRBJ2-7|many|NA|15
TGTGCCACCAGCAGAGATCGGGGGACAACTTACGAGCAGTACTTC
CATSRDRGTTYEQYF
>TRBV19|TRBJ2-1|few|NA|17
TGTGCCAGTAGTATAGGGAGGAGCAGGGGGGGGTACAATGAGCAGTTCTTC
CASSIGRSRGGYNEQFF
>TRBV18|TRBJ1-1|NA|NA|14
TGTGCCAGCTCACCACAAGGCGGGAACACTGAAGCTTTCTTT
CASSPQGGNTEAFF
>TRBV5-1|TRBJ2-1|few|NA|15
TGCGCCAGCAGCTTGGCGGGATGGGCCTACAATGAGCAGTTCTTC
CASSLAGWAYNEQFF
>TRBV7-8|TRBJ2-1|many|NA|16
TGTGCCAGCAGCTTGTCGGACACTCCTCCTTACAATGAGCAGTTCTTC
CASSLSDTPPYNEQFF
>TRBV7-9|TRBJ1-2|NA|NA|15
TGTGCCAGCCTCCCCAAGACAGACGTTAACTATGGCTACACCTTC
CASLPKTDVNYGYTF
>TRBV5-1|TRBJ2-6|NA|NA|18
TGCGCCAGCAGCTTGGTCGGCGGATCTAGCTCTGGGGCCAACGTCCTGACTTTC
CASSLVGGSSSGANVLTF
>TRBV6-5|TRBJ1-1|few|NA|13
TGTGCCAGCAGTTACTCAGGGACCCTCGCAGCTTTCTTT
CASSYSGTLAAFF
>TRBV7-8|TRBJ2-2|NA|TRBD1|16
TGTGCCAGCAGCTCCGGACAGGGGGCGAACACCGGGGAGCTGTTTTTT
CASSSGQGANTGELFF
>TRBV6-2/TRBV6-3|TRBJ2-3|many|TRBD2|18
TGTGCCAGCAGTTACGATCTATTAGCGGGAGGTTCGGCAGATACGCAGTATTTT
CASSYDLLAGGSADTQYF
>TRBV5-8|TRBJ2-6|NA|NA|15
TGTGCCAGCAGCATCGGGAACTCTGGGGCCAACGTCCTGACTTTC
CASSIGNSGANVLTF
>TRBV28|TRBJ1-2|many|TRBD1|15
TGTGCCAGCAAACCGACAGGGGGCGATAACTATGGCTACACCTTC
CASKPTGGDNYGYTF
>TRBV11-2|TRBJ2-1|many|TRBD2|17
TGTGCCAGCAGCTCCCTCACGGGACTAGGGGGGACGAATGAGCAGTTCTTC
CASSSLTGLGGTNEQFF
>TRBV9|TRBJ1-2|NA|NA|15
TGTGCCAGCAGCGTAGCTACAGGCGGTCAGTATGGCTACACCTTC
CASSVATGGQYGYTF
>TRBV5-1|TRBJ2-7|NA|NA|14
TGCGCCAGCAGCTTGACCACGTCGCGTAGCGAGCAGTACTTC
CASSLTTSRSEQYF
>TRBV7-9|TRBJ1-3|NA|NA|15
TGTGCCAGCAGCGGGGACTCCAACTCTGGAAACACCATATATTTT
CASSGDSNSGNTIYF